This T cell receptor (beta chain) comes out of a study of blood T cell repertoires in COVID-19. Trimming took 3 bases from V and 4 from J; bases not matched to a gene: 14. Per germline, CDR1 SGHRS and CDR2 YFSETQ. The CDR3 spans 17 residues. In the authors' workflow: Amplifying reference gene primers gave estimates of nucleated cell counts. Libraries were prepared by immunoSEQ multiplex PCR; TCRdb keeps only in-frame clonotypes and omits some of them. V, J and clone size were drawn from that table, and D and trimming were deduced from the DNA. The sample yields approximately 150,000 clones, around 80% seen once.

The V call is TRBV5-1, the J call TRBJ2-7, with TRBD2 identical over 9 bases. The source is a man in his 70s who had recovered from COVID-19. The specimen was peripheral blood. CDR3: CASSSPRLAAGRYEQYF. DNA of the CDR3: TGCGCCAGCAGCTCCCCACGACTAGCGGCCGGTAGGTACGAGCAGTACTTC.